This entry describes one T cell receptor beta chain. Its antigen is unidentified. Clones were sequenced by immunoSEQ multiplex PCR, and TCRdb holds only the in-frame ones, with some missing. The sample records 20,000 to 30,000 clones, 60% to 80% being singletons. The CDR3 covers 16 residues. Germline-derived CDR1 and CDR2 are SGHRS and YFSETQ. V gave up 0 bases and J gave up 2 bases, with 9 bases separating them. The record originates from a study of vaccination effects on CD4 cells after COVID-19. Ahead of sequencing, the ViraFEST assay grew antigen-specific CD4+ T cells using viral peptide pools. Following 10 days of culture, CD4+ T cells were isolated. Participants received two doses of either the BNT162b2 or mRNA-1273 vaccine.

This chain links TRBV5-1 with TRBJ2-6; D is ambiguous. This receptor was obtained from a human donor who received a COVID-19 vaccine. Some clones in this sample may be carry-over from other donors' samples. The source was CD4+ T cells from PBMCs cultured with SARS-CoV-2 spike peptides, collected after COVID-19 vaccination. DNA for the CDR3: TGCGCCAGCAGCTTGGCTGGAGTACCTGGGGCCAACGTCCTGACTTTC. It specifies CASSLAGVPGANVLTF.